The following is a TCR beta chain sequence with its context. Its cognate antigen is unknown. The V and J ends lost 1 base and 5 bases respectively, with 12 bases between them. Germline loops: CDR1 MNHEY, CDR2 SVGAGI. The CDR3 covers 14 residues. The PCR had 60 Vbeta and 13 Jbeta primers. Profiled with immunoSEQ multiplex PCR; TCRdb holds only in-frame clones, not every one. The sample lists roughly 120,000 clones, roughly 82% occurring once. Participants comprised healthy donors of bone marrow. The entry originates in a study of cytomegalovirus exposure and HLA in healthy donors. Turning to the study itself: Researchers previously reported finding 90 million to 120 million unique TCR beta sequences from 150 million to 200 million T cells. Some 85 million unique TCRs, all from HLA-typed donors, were included in an early release of the data. Study-level findings and limits: A later analysis found most CMV-associated TCR beta chains apparently HLA-restricted.

The rearrangement joins TRBV6-5 to TRBJ2-7, with D perhaps TRBD1 (5 bases). Source material: PBMCs. The sequence derives from a human donor in good health. This CDR3 is CASSYYGRGDEQYF. CDR3 in DNA: TGTGCCAGCAGTTACTACGGTAGGGGCGACGAGCAGTACTTC.